The source of this TCR beta chain is a study of T cell changes during pregnancy in multiple sclerosis. The CDR3 sequence is 13 residues long. V dropped 5 bases and J dropped 5 bases, with 10 bases sitting between them. CDR1 is SEHNR, CDR2 FQNEAQ, per germline (reference sequence). This table comes from immunoSEQ multiplex PCR, and its TCRdb copy is limited to in-frame clones, with some not included. The sample lists about 44,000 clones; 70% to 90% were seen once. The sample here was CD8+ T cells from peripheral blood mononuclear cells, taken after pregnancy. The receptor's source is a female donor in good health, enrolled as a control in a pregnancy study. The rearrangement uses TRBV7-9 and TRBJ1-5; D unclear. The CDR3 reads CASSTDGYQPQHF. CDR3 coding DNA: TGTGCCAGCAGCACAGACGGATATCAGCCCCAGCATTTT. The whole variable domain, filled in from reference TRBV7-9 and TRBJ1-5, reads DTGVSQNPRHKITKRGQNVTFRCDPISEHNRLYWYRQTLGQGPEFLTYFQNEAQLEKSRLLSDRFSAERPKGSFSTLEIQRTEQGDSAMYLCASSTDGYQPQHFGDGTRLSIL.